The 32 T cell receptor beta chains listed next were all sequenced from one sample in a study of T-cell reconstitution after alpha-beta-depleted transplantation in children. This sample's TCRbeta library carried unique molecular identifier barcodes. TCRdb re-analysed the PCR reads in MiXCR, keeping a single row per CDR3 protein. The table lists over 100,000 distinct CDR3 sequences, approximately 8% of them singletons. The starting material was PBMCs, obtained before TCRalphabeta/CD19-depleted stem cell transplant. The receptors shown here come from a boy between 2 and 10 years old with acute lymphoblastic leukemia, due to receive a stem cell transplant.

This clonotype was observed a handful of times. The chain links TRBV12-3 or TRBV12-4 to TRBJ2-3; no definite D call. CDR3 length: 15 amino acids. V lost 5 bases and J lost 0, with 12 bases in between. The CDR3 is CASSLGGYSTDTQYF. The CDR3 DNA follows: TGTGCCAGCAGTCTCGGCGGTTATAGCACAGATACGCAGTATTTT.

The chain couples TRBV7-6 to TRBJ1-3; 8 bases fit TRBD1. J was trimmed by 3 bases and V by 3 bases; bases with no gene match: 10. This CDR3 region has 17 residues. The germline V gene encodes CDR1 SGHVS and CDR2 FNYEAQ. In DNA form, the CDR3 reads TGTGCCAGCAGCTTTATACCTATCAGGGGGCATGGAAACACCATATATTTT. This encodes CASSFIPIRGHGNTIYF.

This clonotype was seen more than once but under ten times. The rearrangement joins TRBV15 to TRBJ1-1; D gene unclear. The CDR3 runs 14 residues. Per germline, CDR1 LNHNV and CDR2 YYDKDF (reference sequence). Deletions cut 3 bases from V and 11 bases from J, with 19 bases between. The CDR3 sequence is CATSRTREGNLAFF. Written as DNA, the CDR3 is TGTGCCACCAGCAGGACCCGGGAGGGCAATTTGGCTTTCTTT.

This clonotype was observed at least ten times. The chain employs TRBV12-3 or TRBV12-4 and TRBJ2-7; 10 bases align to TRBD1. With V trimmed by 6 bases and J by 7 bases, 9 bases remained unmatched. CDR3 length: 14 amino acids. CDR3 sequence: CASRKGQGIWEQYF. The DNA of the CDR3 is TGTGCCAGCAGGAAGGGACAGGGGATATGGGAGCAGTACTTC.

There are many counts of this clonotype. The chain uses TRBV4-2 and TRBJ2-7, with D tentatively TRBD1 (5 bases). V was shortened by 0 bases and J by 4 bases, with 16 bases between the two germline ends. The CDR3 runs 16 residues. Looked up from germline, CDR1 is LGHNA and CDR2 is YNFKEQ. The CDR3 DNA sequence: TGTGCCAGCAGCCAAGATCGGTCAGGGTGGTCGTACGAGCAGTACTTC. Its protein product is CASSQDRSGWSYEQYF.

This clonotype occurred many times. This chain connects TRBV5-1 to TRBJ2-5; the D gene is possibly TRBD1 (5 bases). V lost 3 bases to trimming and J lost 2 bases, with 17 bases between them. The V gene's germline CDR1 is SGHRS and CDR2 YFSETQ. The CDR3 contains 16 residues. This CDR3 reads CASSSAQAFGQETQYF. CDR3 in DNA: TGCGCCAGCAGCTCGGCACAGGCTTTCGGGCAAGAGACCCAGTACTTC.

This clonotype has only a few counts. The chain joins TRBV20-1 to TRBJ2-1, with D unresolved. Germline V gene lookup returns CDR1 DFQATT and CDR2 SNEGSKA (reference sequence). This CDR3 spans 13 amino acids. Trimming pared 3 bases from V and 12 bases from J, leaving 18 bases between. DNA of the CDR3: TGCAGTGCTAGCCACTACCGAATGCCTACGCAGTTCTTC. Translation: CSASHYRMPTQFF.

This rearrangement joins TRBV18 to TRBJ2-7, with D maybe TRBD1 (7 bases). The V end lost 2 bases, the J end lost 6 bases, and 11 bases lay between the germline ends. The germline gives CDR1 KGHSH, CDR2 LQKENI. The CDR3 covers 13 residues. CDR3 region: CASSPGQGGEQYF. As DNA, the CDR3 is TGTGCCAGCTCACCAGGGCAGGGGGGCGAGCAGTACTTC.

This clonotype was observed at least ten times. The rearrangement uses TRBV6-5 and TRBJ2-4, with 8 bases matching TRBD1. Trimming at V came to 4 bases and at J to 6 bases, leaving 8 bases not matched to a gene. CDR3 length equals 15 residues. CDR1 is MNHEY, CDR2 SVGAGI, per germline. This CDR3 is CASSSTGQGANIQYF. The CDR3 coding sequence is TGTGCCAGCAGTTCCACTGGACAGGGTGCAAACATTCAGTACTTC.

This clonotype is termed large. J is TRBJ1-4 and V is TRBV27, with D perhaps TRBD1 (5 bases). Trimming pared 4 bases from V and 1 base from J, leaving 10 bases between. This CDR3 comprises 15 residues. Germline CDR1 reads MNHEY; CDR2 reads SMNVEV (reference sequence). Here the CDR3 DNA reads TGTGCCAGCAGTTCCCCGGGGGGAACTAATGAAAAACTGTTTTTT. Translated: CASSSPGGTNEKLFF. The variable domain in full, with the rest retrieved from reference TRBV27 and TRBJ1-4, is EAQVTQNPRYLITVTGKKLTVTCSQNMNHEYMSWYRQDPGLGLRQIYYSMNVEVTDKGDVPEGYKVSRKEKRNFPLILESPSPNQTSLYFCASSSPGGTNEKLFFGSGTQLSVL.

This clonotype was detected ten times or more. In nucleotides, the CDR3 is TGTGCCAGCAGCTGGCGACAGGCCGTTTACGAGCAGTACTTC. Translated: CASSWRQAVYEQYF. The genes are TRBV5-6 and TRBJ2-7, with D perhaps matching TRBD1 (6 bases). From germline, CDR1 is SGHDT and CDR2 YYEEEE. Trimming took 3 bases from V and 4 from J, leaving 14 bases between them. The CDR3 has 14 residues. The variable domain in full, completed from reference TRBV5-6 and TRBJ2-7, reads DAGVTQSPTHLIKTRGQQVTLRCSPKSGHDTVSWYQQALGQGPQFIFQYYEEEERQRGNFPDRFSGHQFPNYSSELNVNALLLGDSALYLCASSWRQAVYEQYFGPGTRLTVT.

Many counts were recorded for this clonotype. This chain links TRBV7-2 with TRBJ1-6; possible D gene TRBD1, 6 bases. The CDR3 contains 15 residues. The germline V gene encodes CDR1 SGHTA and CDR2 FQGNSA. Trimming stripped 1 base from V and 5 bases from J, with 9 bases between. DNA of the CDR3: TGTGCCAGCAGCTTAGTAGGGGGGGATAATTCACCCCTCCACTTT. Amino acid sequence: CASSLVGGDNSPLHF.

This clonotype was observed a few times. V gene TRBV3-1 combines with J gene TRBJ2-1; 10 bases agree with TRBD2. CDR1 LGHDT and CDR2 YNNKEL come from the germline V gene (reference sequence). V lost 0 bases, J lost 5 bases, and 7 bases stayed unmatched. The CDR3 is made up of 17 amino acids. Here the CDR3 reads CASSQEPTSGAHNEQFF. The CDR3 DNA reads TGTGCCAGCAGCCAAGAGCCTACTAGCGGGGCCCACAATGAGCAGTTCTTC.

This clonotype appeared many times. The CDR3 reads CSVDPQAHGYTF. In DNA form, the CDR3 reads TGCAGCGTTGACCCACAGGCCCACGGCTACACCTTC. The chain recombines TRBV29-1 with TRBJ1-2; maybe TRBD1 (5 bases). The germline V and J ends were trimmed by 3 bases and 8 bases, with 13 bases remaining between them. The CDR3 is 12 residues long. Germline values: CDR1 SQVTM, CDR2 ANQGSEA.

This clonotype was seen more than once but under ten times. The chain carries TRBV19 and TRBJ2-3; 8 nucleotides agree with TRBD1. The CDR3 is 16 amino acids. The germline V gene encodes CDR1 LNHDA and CDR2 SQIVND (reference sequence). V lost 3 bases, J lost 3 bases, and 8 bases stayed unmatched. CDR3 DNA: TGTGCCAGTAGTATTCGGACAGGGATGGGGACAGATACGCAGTATTTT. Residues: CASSIRTGMGTDTQYF.

This clonotype was detected only a few times. The chain recombines TRBV6-1 with TRBJ2-5; 11 bases agree with TRBD1. There are 16 residues in the CDR3. Germline assignment: CDR1 MNHNS and CDR2 SASEGT. V gave up 1 base and J gave up 5 bases; unmatched junction bases: 6. In nucleotides, the CDR3 is TGTGCCAGCAGTGAAGGTCGAGGACAGGGGGCCGAGACCCAGTACTTC. It encodes CASSEGRGQGAETQYF.

This clonotype was seen at least ten times. The chain combines TRBV3-1 with TRBJ2-2; 9 bases map to TRBD1. V lost 2 bases and J lost 5; bases outside the gene matches: 6. The CDR3 has 16 amino acids. CDR1 and CDR2 from the germline V gene are LGHDT and YNNKEL (reference sequence). The CDR3: CASSQPGQGLTGELFF. The CDR3 nucleotides are TGTGCCAGCAGCCAACCGGGACAGGGCCTGACCGGGGAGCTGTTTTTT.

This clonotype was found many times. The chain carries TRBV12-3 or TRBV12-4 and TRBJ2-1; D gene uncertain. This CDR3 is built from 11 residues. Trimming stripped 6 bases from V and 4 bases from J, with 4 bases between. CDR3 sequence (DNA): TGTGCCAGCAGGACATACAATGAGCAGTTCTTC. Protein product: CASRTYNEQFF.

This clonotype was seen at least ten times. The chain is built from TRBV15 and TRBJ2-5, with a possible D match to TRBD2 (7 bases). This CDR3 region has 14 residues. Trimming stripped 7 bases from V and 2 bases from J, with 14 bases between. The germline V gene has CDR1 LNHNV and CDR2 YYDKDF (reference sequence). The CDR3: CATTSGGRQETQYF. DNA for the CDR3: TGTGCCACCACCTCCGGGGGGCGGCAAGAGACCCAGTACTTC.

Many counts were recorded for this clonotype. CDR3 DNA sequence: TGCAGTGCTGACTTCACAGATACGCAGTATTTT. Protein: CSADFTDTQYF. The V and J genes are TRBV20-1 and TRBJ2-3; the D is unclear. Trimming removed 5 bases from V and 2 bases from J, with 5 bases in between. CDR3 length: 11 amino acids. The germline V gene has CDR1 DFQATT and CDR2 SNEGSKA (reference sequence).

The V and J genes are TRBV2 and TRBJ1-1, with 8 bases identical to TRBD1. V was clipped by 6 bases and J by 6 bases; unmatched bases: 9. The CDR3 loop spans 14 amino acids. Germline V lookup: CDR1 SNHLY, CDR2 FYNNEI. CDR3 residues: CASSETGGAAEAFF. DNA of the CDR3: TGTGCCAGCAGCGAAACAGGGGGAGCAGCTGAAGCTTTCTTT.

In this sample, this clonotype turned up many times. V usage is TRBV5-6 and J usage is TRBJ2-3; the D gene could be TRBD1 or TRBD2 (5 bases each). V lost 4 bases to trimming and J lost 2 bases, with 14 bases between them. In germline, CDR1 is SGHDT, CDR2 YYEEEE. This CDR3 is built from 15 residues. The CDR3: CASSRPGRPTDTQYF. Here the CDR3 DNA reads TGTGCCAGCAGCCGACCGGGACGGCCCACAGATACGCAGTATTTT.

V and J are TRBV14 and TRBJ1-6, with D uncertain. From germline, CDR1 is SGHDN and CDR2 FVKESK. The CDR3 has 14 amino acids. V was trimmed by 1 base and J by 6 bases, leaving 7 bases between them. CDR3 residues: CASSQVRANSPLHF. The CDR3 region has the DNA TGTGCCAGCAGCCAAGTCCGAGCTAATTCACCCCTCCACTTT.

This clonotype was counted many times. The chain links TRBV21-1 to TRBJ1-1. TRBV21-1 is a documented pseudogene. This CDR3 is 17 amino acids long. The CDR3 DNA reads TGTGCCAGCAGCAAAGGGCAGGGAGGGAAGGCGAACACTGAAGCTTTCTTT. It yields the protein CASSKGQGGKANTEAFF.

This clonotype was recorded many times. This chain connects TRBV5-1 to TRBJ1-1, with D possibly matching TRBD1 (6 bases). This CDR3 comprises 14 residues. Germline V CDR1 and CDR2: SGHRS, YFSETQ. Trimming cost V 4 bases and J 6 bases, with 16 bases left between them. The CDR3 DNA reads TGCGCCAGCAGCGGGGCGGGGGCGCCGGCTGAAGCTTTCTTT. Its translation is CASSGAGAPAEAFF. Full variable domain (rest looked up from reference TRBV5-1 and TRBJ1-1): KAGVTQTPRYLIKTRGQQVTLSCSPISGHRSVSWYQQTPGQGLQFLFEYFSETQRNKGNFPGRFSGRQFSNSRSEMNVSTLELGDSALYLCASSGAGAPAEAFFGQGTRLTVV.

This clonotype was detected ten times or more. The chain has TRBV6-4 and TRBJ2-2, with 7 positions matching TRBD1. V lost 5 bases, J lost 2 bases, and 5 bases stayed unmatched. CDR1 MRHNA and CDR2 SNTAGT come from the germline V gene. The CDR3 is 15 residues long. CDR3 DNA sequence: TGTGCCAGCAGTCCACAGGGGCCCAACACCGGGGAGCTGTTTTTT. It encodes CASSPQGPNTGELFF.

This chain links TRBV5-4 with TRBJ2-7; TRBD2 agrees at 7 bases. V dropped 1 base and J dropped 2; count of bases not matched to a gene: 6. There are 15 residues in the CDR3. Germline values: CDR1 SGHNT, CDR2 YYREEE (reference sequence). The CDR3 sequence: CASSLTSAGTYEQYF. The CDR3 nucleotides read TGTGCCAGCAGCTTGACTAGCGCGGGAACCTACGAGCAGTACTTC.

There are many counts of this clonotype. V usage is TRBV5-1 and J usage is TRBJ2-7; 9 bases agree with TRBD1. The ends lost 0 bases at V and 2 bases at J; junction bases unmatched: 3. Germline-derived CDR1 and CDR2 are SGHRS and YFSETQ. The CDR3 loop spans 15 amino acids. CDR3 sequence: CASSLGDRVTYEQYF. Here the CDR3 DNA reads TGCGCCAGCAGCTTGGGGGACAGGGTTACCTACGAGCAGTACTTC.

This chain connects TRBV5-1 to TRBJ2-5; 11 nucleotides match TRBD2. The CDR3 spans 15 residues. The J segment lost 3 bases and the V segment lost 3 bases, leaving 4 bases of the junction unmatched. Germline V lookup: CDR1 SGHRS, CDR2 YFSETQ. CDR3 residues: CASSYLSGGEETQYF. The CDR3 DNA is TGCGCCAGCAGCTACCTTAGCGGGGGGGAAGAGACCCAGTACTTC.

The chain couples TRBV20-1 to TRBJ2-7; tentatively, D is TRBD1 (5 bases). This CDR3 has 16 amino acids. In germline, CDR1 is DFQATT, CDR2 SNEGSKA (reference sequence). V was clipped by 0 bases and J by 2 bases, with 17 bases between them. The CDR3 loop is CSARDPTEPSPYEQYF. CDR3 DNA: TGCAGTGCTAGAGACCCGACAGAACCAAGCCCCTACGAGCAGTACTTC.

The chain employs TRBV12-5 and TRBJ1-2, with D maybe TRBD1 (5 bases). The CDR3 runs 13 residues. V lost 7 bases and J 4 bases, leaving 13 bases between the germline ends. Germline V gives CDR1 LGHNT, CDR2 FRNRAP. DNA for the CDR3: TGTGCTAGTGCCCTGGACATTTTCTATGGCTACACCTTC. Translating gives CASALDIFYGYTF.

This clonotype was found many times. The chain employs TRBV7-9 and TRBJ2-5, with a possible D match to TRBD2 (6 bases). The germline V gene encodes CDR1 SEHNR and CDR2 FQNEAQ (reference sequence). The CDR3 is 14 residues long. The V end was cut by 5 bases, the J end by 1 base, with 11 bases between. The CDR3 nucleotides read TGTGCCAGCAGCCTGACCGGGAGCCAAGAGACCCAGTACTTC. Amino acid sequence: CASSLTGSQETQYF.